This T cell receptor beta chain stems from a study of T cell responses to AZD1222 COVID-19 vaccine. General study points: The breadth and depth of Spike-specific TCRs increased once two AZD1222 doses had been given.

Sequencing used immunoSEQ multiplex PCR; TCRdb keeps in-frame clones, though not all of them. The sample has about 82,000 clones; around 82% are singletons. Remarks on this clone: Its antigen is undetermined.

Here the sequenced sample was peripheral blood, taken 28 days after the second AZD1222 dose. The sequence came from an adult who received the AZD1222 COVID-19 vaccine.

CDR3 residues: CASSLVYLAGGGNEQFF. CDR3 in DNA: TGTGCCAGCAGCTTAGTATACCTAGCGGGAGGGGGGAATGAGCAGTTCTTC. The chain recombines TRBV7-6 with TRBJ2-1, with TRBD2 matching over 12 bases. V dropped 1 base and J dropped 7; count of bases not matched to a gene: 8. The germline CDR1 and CDR2 sequences are SGHVS and FNYEAQ. The CDR3 is 17 residues long. The complete variable domain, with remaining parts taken from reference TRBV7-6 and TRBJ2-1, reads GAGVSQSPRYKVTKRGQDVALRCDPISGHVSLYWYRQALGQGPEFLTYFNYEAQQDKSGLPNDRFSAERPEGSISTLTIQRTEQRDSAMYRCASSLVYLAGGGNEQFFGPGTRLTVL.